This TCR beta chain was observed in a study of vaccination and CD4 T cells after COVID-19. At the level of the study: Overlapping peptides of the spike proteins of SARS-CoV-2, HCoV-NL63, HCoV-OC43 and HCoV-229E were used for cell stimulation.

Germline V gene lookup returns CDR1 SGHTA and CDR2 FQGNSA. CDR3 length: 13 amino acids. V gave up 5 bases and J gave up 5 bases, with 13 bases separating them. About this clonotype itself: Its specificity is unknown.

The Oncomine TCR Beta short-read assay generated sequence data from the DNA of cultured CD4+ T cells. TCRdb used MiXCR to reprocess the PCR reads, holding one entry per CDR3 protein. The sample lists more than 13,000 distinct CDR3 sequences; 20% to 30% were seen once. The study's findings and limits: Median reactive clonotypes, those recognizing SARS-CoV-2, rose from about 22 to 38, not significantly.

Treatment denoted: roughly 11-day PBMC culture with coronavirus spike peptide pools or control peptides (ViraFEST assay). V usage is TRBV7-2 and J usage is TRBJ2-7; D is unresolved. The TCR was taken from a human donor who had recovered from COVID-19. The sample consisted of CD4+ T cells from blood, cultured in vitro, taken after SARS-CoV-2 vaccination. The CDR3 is CASSPMTRDEQYF. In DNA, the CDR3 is TGTGCCAGCAGCCCTATGACACGGGACGAGCAGTACTTC. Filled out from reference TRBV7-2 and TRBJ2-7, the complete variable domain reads GAGVSQSPSNKVTEKGKDVELRCDPISGHTALYWYRQSLGQGLEFLIYFQGNSAPDKSGLPSDRFSAERTGGSVSTLTIQRTQQEDSAVYLCASSPMTRDEQYFGPGTRLTVT.